The TCR beta chain described here comes from a study of shared clonotypes between healthy human individuals. Profiled with immunoSEQ multiplex PCR; TCRdb holds only in-frame clones, not every one. The sample records about 380,000 clones, around 96% being singletons. This clone showed up just a few times. V lost 2 bases to trimming and J lost 1 base; unmatched junction nucleotides: 7. Germline V gene sequence: CDR1 MNHNS, CDR2 SASEGT. The CDR3 loop spans 16 amino acids. The rearrangement links TRBV6-1 to TRBJ1-2; TRBD1 matches at 7 bases. The receptor's source is a man younger than 40 in good health. The source material was memory CD8+ T cells sorted from blood. Subset reported: CD45RO+ cells pooled with CCR7-negative TemRA cells. The CDR3 reads CASSERQGRLNYGYTF. The CDR3 DNA reads TGTGCCAGCAGTGAACGACAGGGAAGACTTAACTATGGCTACACCTTC.